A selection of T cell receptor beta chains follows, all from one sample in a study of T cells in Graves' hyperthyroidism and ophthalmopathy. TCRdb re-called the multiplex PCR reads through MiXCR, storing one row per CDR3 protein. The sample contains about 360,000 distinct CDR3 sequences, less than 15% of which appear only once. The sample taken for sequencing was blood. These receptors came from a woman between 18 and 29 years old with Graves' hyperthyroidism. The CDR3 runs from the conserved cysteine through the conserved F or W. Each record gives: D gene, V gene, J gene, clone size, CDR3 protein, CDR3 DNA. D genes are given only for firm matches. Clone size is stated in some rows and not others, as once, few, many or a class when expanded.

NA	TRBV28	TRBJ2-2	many	CASSPLSLRRTGELFF	TGTGCCAGCAGCCCACTGTCCCTCCGACGGACCGGGGAGCTGTTTTTT
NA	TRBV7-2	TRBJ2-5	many	CASSSLRRGAGETQYF	TGTGCCAGCAGCTCGCTCCGCCGAGGGGCCGGGGAGACCCAGTACTTC
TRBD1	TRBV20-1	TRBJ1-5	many	CSASSTGDSNQPQHF	TGCAGTGCTTCAAGTACAGGGGATAGCAATCAGCCCCAGCATTTT
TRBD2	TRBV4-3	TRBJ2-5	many	CASSQGLAGVETQYF	TGCGCCAGCAGCCAAGGTCTAGCGGGAGTAGAGACCCAGTACTTC
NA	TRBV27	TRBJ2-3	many	CASSFGTTSTDTQYF	TGTGCCAGCAGTTTCGGGACAACTAGCACAGATACGCAGTATTTT
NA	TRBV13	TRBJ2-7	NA	CASSFGRGDFGEQYF	TGTGCCAGCAGCTTTGGTCGGGGCGACTTCGGCGAGCAGTACTTC
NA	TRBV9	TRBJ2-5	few	CASSGGIKETQYF	TGTGCCAGCAGCGGGGGGATCAAAGAGACCCAGTACTTC
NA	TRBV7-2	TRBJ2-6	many	CASSSLASGANVLTF	TGTGCCAGCAGCTCCCTTGCCTCTGGGGCCAACGTCCTGACTTTC
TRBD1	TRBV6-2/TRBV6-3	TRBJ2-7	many	CASRYGGTGREEQYF	TGTGCCAGCAGGTACGGTGGGACAGGGCGTGAAGAGCAGTACTTC
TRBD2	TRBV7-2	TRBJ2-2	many	CASSLDSGGPPGELFF	TGTGCCAGCAGCTTAGATTCGGGAGGGCCTCCCGGGGAGCTGTTTTTT
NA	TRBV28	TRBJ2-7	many	CASSPLLDEQYF	TGTGCCAGCAGCCCGCTGCTTGACGAGCAGTACTTC
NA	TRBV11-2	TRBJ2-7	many	CASSLDTGLAEQYF	TGTGCCAGCAGCTTAGATACAGGATTAGCCGAGCAGTACTTC
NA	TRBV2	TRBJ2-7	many	CASRGVAGEQYF	TGTGCCAGCAGAGGGGTAGCCGGCGAGCAGTACTTC
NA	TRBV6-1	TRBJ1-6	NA	CASYTGGSNNSPLHF	TGTGCCAGCTACACCGGGGGCAGCAATAATTCACCCCTCCACTTT
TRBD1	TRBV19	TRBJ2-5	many	CASSAATGSGETQYF	TGTGCCAGTAGTGCCGCGACAGGGTCAGGAGAGACCCAGTACTTC
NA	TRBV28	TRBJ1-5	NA	CASSLVPAPNQPQHF	TGTGCCAGCAGTTTGGTGCCAGCCCCCAATCAGCCCCAGCATTTT
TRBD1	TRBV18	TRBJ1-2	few	CASSPPGQYYYGYTF	TGTGCCAGCTCACCTCCGGGACAGTATTACTATGGCTACACCTTC
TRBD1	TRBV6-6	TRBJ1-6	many	CASSYVGRTGHNSPLHF	TGTGCCAGCAGTTACGTCGGCAGGACAGGTCATAATTCACCCCTCCACTTT
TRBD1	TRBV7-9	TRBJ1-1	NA	CASSLVGTGSTEAFF	TGTGCCAGCAGCTTAGTGGGGACAGGGAGCACTGAAGCTTTCTTT
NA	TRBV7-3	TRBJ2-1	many	CASSLSLGDEQFF	TGTGCCAGCAGCCTTAGTCTCGGAGACGAGCAGTTCTTC
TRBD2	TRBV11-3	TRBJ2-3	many	CASSLAAAGNTDTQYF	TGTGCCAGCAGCTTAGCGGCAGCGGGGAACACAGATACGCAGTATTTT
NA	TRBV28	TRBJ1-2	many	CASSLVIANYGYTF	TGTGCCAGCAGTTTAGTGATAGCTAACTATGGCTACACCTTC
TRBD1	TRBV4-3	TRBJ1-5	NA	CASSPRQGQPQHF	TGCGCCAGCAGCCCCCGACAGGGGCAGCCCCAGCATTTT
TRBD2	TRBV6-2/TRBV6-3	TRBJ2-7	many	CASSLLAGNYEQYF	TGTGCCAGTTCGCTGCTAGCGGGAAACTACGAGCAGTACTTC
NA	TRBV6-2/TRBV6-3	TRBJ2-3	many	CASSYSLPGYGSTDTQYF	TGTGCCAGCAGTTACTCGCTCCCAGGGTATGGCAGTACGGATACGCAGTATTTT
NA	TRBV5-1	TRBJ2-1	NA	CASQRDPYNEQFF	TGCGCCAGCCAGAGGGACCCCTACAATGAGCAGTTCTTC
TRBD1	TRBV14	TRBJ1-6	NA	CASSQHQGASSPLHF	TGTGCCAGCAGCCAACACCAGGGGGCAAGTTCACCCCTCCACTTT
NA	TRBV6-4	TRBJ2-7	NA	CASSRVDEQYF	TGTGCCAGCAGCCGTGTGGACGAGCAGTACTTC
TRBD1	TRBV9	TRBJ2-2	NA	CASSVERGQAAGELFF	TGTGCCAGCAGCGTAGAGAGGGGGCAAGCTGCCGGGGAGCTGTTTTTT
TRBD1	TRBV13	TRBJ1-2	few	CASSTPDRGLAVPF	TGTGCCAGCAGCACCCCGGACAGGGGGCTGGCAGTACCCTTC
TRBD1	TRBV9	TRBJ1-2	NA	CASSGQGVYGYTF	TGTGCCAGCAGCGGACAGGGCGTCTATGGCTACACCTTC
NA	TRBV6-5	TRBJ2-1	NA	CASSYARQLREGNEQFF	TGTGCCAGCAGTTACGCCAGACAGTTAAGAGAGGGCAATGAGCAGTTCTTC
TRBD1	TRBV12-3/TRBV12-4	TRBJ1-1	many	CASSNRQGNTEAFF	TGTGCCAGCAGTAATAGACAGGGGAACACTGAAGCTTTCTTT
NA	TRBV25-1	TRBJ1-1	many	CASSDPSARGAAEAFF	TGTGCCAGCAGTGATCCCTCAGCGCGGGGGGCCGCTGAAGCTTTCTTT
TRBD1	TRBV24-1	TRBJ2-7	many	CATSDPGQGRTYEQYF	TGTGCCACCAGTGACCCCGGACAGGGGCGAACCTACGAGCAGTACTTC
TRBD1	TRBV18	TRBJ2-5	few	CASSPGDRWTQYF	TGTGCCAGCTCACCAGGGGACAGGTGGACCCAGTACTTC
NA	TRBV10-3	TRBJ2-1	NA	CAIRDEWGYNEQFF	TGTGCCATCAGGGACGAGTGGGGCTACAATGAGCAGTTCTTC
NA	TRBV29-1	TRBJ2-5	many	CSVEGEAEETQYF	TGCAGCGTGGAGGGAGAAGCGGAAGAGACCCAGTACTTC
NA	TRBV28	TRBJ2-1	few	CASSLNPPRNEQFF	TGTGCCAGCAGTTTAAACCCCCCTCGGAATGAGCAGTTCTTC
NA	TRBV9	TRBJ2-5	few	CASSVGGRGVVVETQYF	TGTGCCAGCAGCGTAGGTGGCAGGGGGGTTGTAGTTGAGACCCAGTACTTC
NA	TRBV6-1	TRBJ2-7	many	CASSESSPYEQYF	TGTGCCAGCAGTGAATCCAGCCCCTACGAGCAGTACTTC
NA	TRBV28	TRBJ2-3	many	CASCPAPSTDTQYF	TGTGCCAGCTGCCCGGCTCCGAGCACAGATACGCAGTATTTT
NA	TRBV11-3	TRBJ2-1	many	CASSSHRRSSYNEQFF	TGTGCCAGCAGCTCTCACAGGAGAAGCTCCTACAATGAGCAGTTCTTC
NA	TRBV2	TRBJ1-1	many	CASSAVGDGTEAFF	TGTGCCAGCAGTGCGGTCGGGGATGGCACTGAAGCTTTCTTT
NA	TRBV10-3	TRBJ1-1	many	CAISPTVTNTEAFF	TGTGCCATCAGTCCGACAGTTACGAACACTGAAGCTTTCTTT
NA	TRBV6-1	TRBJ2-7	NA	CASNAPTGTFSYEQYF	TGTGCCAGCAATGCACCCACCGGGACCTTCTCCTACGAGCAGTACTTC
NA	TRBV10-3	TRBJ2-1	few	CAIGLRDNEQFF	TGTGCCATCGGGCTCCGGGACAATGAGCAGTTCTTC
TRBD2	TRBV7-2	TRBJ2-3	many	CASSLLGGLAGTDTQYF	TGTGCCAGCAGCTTACTCGGGGGACTAGCGGGGACAGATACGCAGTATTTT
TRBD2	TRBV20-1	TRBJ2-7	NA	CSAPPGLAGGLAEQYF	TGCAGTGCTCCCCCGGGACTAGCGGGGGGGCTTGCCGAGCAGTACTTC
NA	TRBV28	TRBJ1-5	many	CASSSGYGNQPQHF	TGTGCCAGCTCATCAGGGTACGGCAATCAGCCCCAGCATTTT